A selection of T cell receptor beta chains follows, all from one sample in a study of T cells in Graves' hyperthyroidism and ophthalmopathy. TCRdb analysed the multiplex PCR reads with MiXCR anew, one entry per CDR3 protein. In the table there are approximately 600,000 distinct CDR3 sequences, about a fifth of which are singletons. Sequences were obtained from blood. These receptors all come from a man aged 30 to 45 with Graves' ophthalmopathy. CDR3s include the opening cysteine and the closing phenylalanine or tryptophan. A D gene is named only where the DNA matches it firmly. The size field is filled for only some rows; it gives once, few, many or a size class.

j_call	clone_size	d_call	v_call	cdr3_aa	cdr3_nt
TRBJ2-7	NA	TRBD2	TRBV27	CASRLLAGEKEQYF	TGTGCCAGCAGGCTCCTAGCGGGAGAAAAAGAGCAGTACTTC
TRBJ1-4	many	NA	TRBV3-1	CASSQAGEKLFF	TGTGCCAGCAGCCAAGCGGGCGAAAAACTGTTTTTT
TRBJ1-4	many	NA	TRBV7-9	CASSRATNEKLFF	TGTGCCAGCAGCCGTGCAACTAATGAAAAACTGTTTTTT
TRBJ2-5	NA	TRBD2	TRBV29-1	CSVVRDSGSRETQYF	TGCAGCGTTGTTAGGGATAGCGGGAGTAGGGAGACCCAGTACTTC
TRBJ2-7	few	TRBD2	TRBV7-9	CASSSGLAGYQANEQYF	TGTGCCAGCAGCTCAGGACTAGCGGGTTATCAGGCGAACGAGCAGTACTTC
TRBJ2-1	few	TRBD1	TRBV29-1	CSVEGDRVYNEQFF	TGCAGCGTTGAAGGGGACAGGGTCTACAATGAGCAGTTCTTC
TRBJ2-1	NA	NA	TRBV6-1	CASSAARDSYNEQFF	TGTGCCAGCAGTGCTGCCAGGGACTCCTACAATGAGCAGTTCTTC
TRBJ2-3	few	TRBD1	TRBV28	CASSSPTETGVGATDTQYF	TGTGCCAGCAGTTCGCCAACAGAGACAGGGGTCGGGGCCACAGATACGCAGTATTTT
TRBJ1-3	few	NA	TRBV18	CASSPQEYSGNTIYF	TGTGCCAGCTCACCACAGGAATACTCTGGAAACACCATATATTTT
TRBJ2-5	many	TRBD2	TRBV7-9	CASSSPALGLGETQYF	TGTGCCAGCAGCTCGCCGGCCCTCGGACTAGGAGAGACCCAGTACTTC
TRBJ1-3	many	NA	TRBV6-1	CASSPGMGSGNTIYF	TGTGCCAGCAGTCCGGGGATGGGGTCTGGAAACACCATATATTTT
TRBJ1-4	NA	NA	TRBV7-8	CASSLGRGTNEKLFF	TGTGCCAGCAGCTTAGGCAGGGGTACTAATGAAAAACTGTTTTTT
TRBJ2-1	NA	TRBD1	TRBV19	CASSRKPGQGANEQFF	TGTGCCAGTAGTAGGAAACCGGGACAGGGGGCCAATGAGCAGTTCTTC
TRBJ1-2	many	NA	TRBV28	CASSFSEANYGYTF	TGTGCCAGCAGTTTCTCGGAGGCTAACTATGGCTACACCTTC
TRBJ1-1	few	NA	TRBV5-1	CASSLAEGLSTEAFF	TGCGCCAGCAGCTTGGCCGAAGGGCTATCCACTGAAGCTTTCTTT
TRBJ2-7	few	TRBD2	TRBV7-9	CAAGTSGYEQYF	TGTGCTGCGGGGACTAGCGGCTACGAGCAGTACTTC
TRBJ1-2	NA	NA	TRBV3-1	CASSQEGDYGYTF	TGTGCCAGCAGCCAAGAAGGAGACTATGGCTACACCTTC
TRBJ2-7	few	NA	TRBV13	CASSWLLKGKEQYF	TGTGCCAGCAGCTGGCTTCTCAAAGGGAAAGAGCAGTACTTC
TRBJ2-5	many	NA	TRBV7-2	CASSLMGSRETQYF	TGTGCCAGCAGCTTAATGGGGTCTAGGGAGACCCAGTACTTC
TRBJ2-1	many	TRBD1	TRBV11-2	CASGITRDRVNEQFF	TGTGCCAGCGGAATTACCCGGGACAGGGTCAATGAGCAGTTCTTC
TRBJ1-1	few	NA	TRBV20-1	CSAREDTSEAFF	TGCAGTGCTAGAGAGGACACCTCAGAAGCTTTCTTT
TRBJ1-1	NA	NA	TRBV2	CASTREAPNTEAFF	TGTGCCAGCACTAGGGAGGCCCCGAACACTGAAGCTTTCTTT
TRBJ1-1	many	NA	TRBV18	CASSNTGGANTEAFF	TGTGCCAGCTCAAACACTGGAGGGGCGAACACTGAAGCTTTCTTT
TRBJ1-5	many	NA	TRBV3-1	CASSQARHQPQHF	TGTGCCAGCAGCCAAGCGAGGCATCAGCCCCAGCATTTT
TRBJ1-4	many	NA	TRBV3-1	CASSQGRRLTNEKLFF	TGTGCCAGCAGCCAAGGGCGCCGACTCACTAATGAAAAACTGTTTTTT
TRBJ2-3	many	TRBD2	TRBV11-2	CASSTWTSGSGLTDTQYF	TGTGCCAGCAGCACGTGGACTAGCGGGAGTGGTTTGACAGATACGCAGTATTTT
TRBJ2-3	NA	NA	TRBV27	CASAGSTIGDTQYF	TGTGCCAGCGCAGGGAGTACCATAGGAGATACGCAGTATTTT
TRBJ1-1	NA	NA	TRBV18	CAGSPTYPNTEAFF	TGTGCCGGCTCACCCACCTATCCGAACACTGAAGCTTTCTTT
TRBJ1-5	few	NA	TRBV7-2	CASSLEHYQPQHF	TGTGCCAGCAGCTTAGAACACTATCAGCCCCAGCATTTT
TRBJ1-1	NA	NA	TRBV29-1	CSVALRDPPRAFF	TGCAGCGTGGCTCTCCGGGACCCCCCTCGAGCTTTCTTT
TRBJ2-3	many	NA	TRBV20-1	CSAASGSTDTQYF	TGCAGTGCTGCCTCAGGAAGCACAGATACGCAGTATTTT
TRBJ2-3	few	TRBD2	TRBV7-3	CASSLSGYRTDTQYF	TGTGCCAGCAGTCTTAGCGGGTACCGCACAGATACGCAGTATTTT
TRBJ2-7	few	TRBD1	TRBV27	CASSETGTGYYEQYF	TGTGCCAGCAGTGAAACCGGGACAGGGTATTACGAGCAGTACTTC
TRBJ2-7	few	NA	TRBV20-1	CSARWVRAHEQYF	TGCAGTGCTAGATGGGTTAGAGCACACGAGCAGTACTTC
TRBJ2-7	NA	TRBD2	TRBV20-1	CSARMTSGREKWYEQYF	TGCAGTGCTAGGATGACTAGCGGGAGGGAGAAGTGGTACGAGCAGTACTTC
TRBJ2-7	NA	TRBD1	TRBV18	CASSHRGELPLEQYF	TGTGCCAGCTCACACAGGGGTGAACTACCGCTCGAGCAGTACTTC
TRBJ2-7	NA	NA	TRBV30	CAWRAATPPYEQYF	TGTGCCTGGAGAGCCGCGACACCGCCCTACGAGCAGTACTTC
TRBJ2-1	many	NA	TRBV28	CASSLATEVPSYNEQFF	TGTGCCAGCAGTTTAGCGACGGAGGTCCCCTCCTACAATGAGCAGTTCTTC
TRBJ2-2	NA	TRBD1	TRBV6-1	CASRDTGGSGTGELFF	TGTGCCAGCAGAGATACAGGGGGCAGTGGGACCGGGGAGCTGTTTTTT
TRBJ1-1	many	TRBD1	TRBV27	CASSPRQGRRTEAFF	TGTGCCAGCAGTCCCCGACAGGGGAGGAGGACTGAAGCTTTCTTT
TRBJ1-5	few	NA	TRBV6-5	CASRYDSYQPQHF	TGTGCCAGCAGGTATGACAGCTATCAGCCCCAGCATTTT
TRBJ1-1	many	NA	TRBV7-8	CASRQTTGSTEAFF	TGTGCCAGCAGACAGACAACGGGAAGCACTGAAGCTTTCTTT
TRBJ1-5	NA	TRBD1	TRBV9	CASSVSGGLGQPQHF	TGTGCCAGCAGCGTTTCAGGGGGTCTAGGTCAGCCCCAGCATTTT
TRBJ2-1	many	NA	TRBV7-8	CASSPEDSYNEQFF	TGTGCCAGCAGCCCTGAGGACAGTTACAATGAGCAGTTCTTC
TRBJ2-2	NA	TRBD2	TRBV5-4	CASSLGLAGVAGELFF	TGTGCCAGCAGCCTCGGACTAGCGGGAGTAGCCGGGGAGCTGTTTTTT
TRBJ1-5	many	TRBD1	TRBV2	CASSEAGQGSNQPQHF	TGTGCCAGCAGTGAAGCGGGACAGGGAAGCAATCAGCCCCAGCATTTT
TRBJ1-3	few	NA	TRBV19	CASTTTVRGNTIYF	TGTGCCAGTACCACTACAGTACGCGGAAACACCATATATTTT
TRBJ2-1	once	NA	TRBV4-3	CASSQDAATRSNEQFF	TGCGCCAGCAGCCAAGATGCGGCTACTAGGTCTAATGAGCAGTTCTTC
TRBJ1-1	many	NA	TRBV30	CAWEGGSEAFF	TGTGCCTGGGAGGGGGGCAGTGAAGCTTTCTTT
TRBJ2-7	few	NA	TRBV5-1	CASSPGRGYLNEQYF	TGCGCCAGCAGCCCGGGGAGAGGGTATCTCAACGAGCAGTACTTC
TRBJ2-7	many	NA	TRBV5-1	CASSLTVGSYEQYF	TGCGCCAGCAGCCTAACCGTAGGGTCCTACGAGCAGTACTTC
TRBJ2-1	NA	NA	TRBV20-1	CSARDPRTPYNEQFF	TGCAGTGCTAGAGATCCCCGGACACCGTACAATGAGCAGTTCTTC
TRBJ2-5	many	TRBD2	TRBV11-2	CASSSGLADQETQYF	TGTGCCAGCAGCTCGGGACTAGCGGATCAAGAGACCCAGTACTTC
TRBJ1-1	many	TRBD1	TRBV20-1	CSARDGRGYTEAFF	TGCAGTGCTAGAGACGGCAGGGGGTACACTGAAGCTTTCTTT
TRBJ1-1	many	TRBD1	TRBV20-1	CSARPGGVNTEAFF	TGCAGTGCTAGGCCAGGGGGTGTGAACACTGAAGCTTTCTTT